Listed here are 32 T cell receptor beta chains from one sample, sequenced in a study of T cells after yellow fever vaccination. A single record per CDR3 protein comes from TCRdb applying MiXCR to the 5' RACE reads. This repertoire shows about 510,000 distinct CDR3 sequences, 21% found once; its top ten account for about 15%. Sequences were derived from PBMCs, sampled approximately 22 days after the first yellow fever vaccination. The receptors come from a man younger than 35 who received the YFV17D yellow fever vaccine.

The genes are TRBV4-1 and TRBJ2-1; D is perhaps TRBD1 (6 bases). Trimming took off 5 bases at V and 10 bases at J, with 15 bases between the two ends. The CDR3 sequence is 13 residues long. The germline V gene has CDR1 MGHRA and CDR2 YSYEKL. CDR3 residues: CASSVNRVEEQFF. The CDR3 DNA is TGCGCCAGCAGCGTTAACAGGGTTGAGGAGCAGTTCTTC.

V is TRBV6-1 and J is TRBJ1-4; perhaps TRBD1 as D (6 bases). Trimming removed 8 bases at V and 7 bases at J, with 29 bases between. Looked up from germline, CDR1 is MNHNS and CDR2 is SASEGT. The CDR3 is 18 residues long. CDR3 bases: TGTGCCAGCTACCCTAGCGGGGACAAGCCTACGGAAGGTGAAAAACTGTTTTTT. Translation gives CASYPSGDKPTEGEKLFF.

This rearrangement joins TRBV27 to TRBJ2-3; D is ambiguous. Trimming removed 1 base at V and 0 bases at J, with 17 bases between. CDR1 is MNHEY, CDR2 SMNVEV, per germline (reference sequence). This CDR3 comprises 18 residues. This CDR3 reads CASSLYSSVLYSTDTQYF. The CDR3 DNA follows: TGTGCCAGCAGTTTATATAGTTCTGTACTGTATAGCACAGATACGCAGTATTTT.

The V and J genes are TRBV7-3 and TRBJ2-3; TRBD2 agrees at 7 bases. The trim removed 2 bases at V and 5 bases at J, leaving 16 bases unmatched. The CDR3 is 18 residues long. The V gene's germline CDR1 is SGHTA and CDR2 FQGTGA. The CDR3 sequence: CASSLRGGGGPGLDTQYF. CDR3 nucleotide sequence: TGTGCCAGCAGCTTACGGGGCGGCGGGGGACCCGGCTTAGATACGCAGTATTTT.

V and J are TRBV7-8 and TRBJ2-7; D remains unclear. V dropped 5 bases and J dropped 3 bases, with 11 bases sitting between them. Germline CDR1 is SGHVS and CDR2 is FQNEAQ. CDR3 length equals 13 residues. The CDR3 protein is CASSPRILYEQYF. The CDR3 DNA sequence: TGTGCCAGCAGCCCCAGGATACTCTACGAGCAGTACTTC.

This clonotype was detected a few times. This sequence joins TRBV4-2 and TRBJ2-3; 8 positions match TRBD1. The germline CDR1 and CDR2 sequences are LGHNA and YNFKEQ. The CDR3 is 15 residues long. Trimming at V came to 4 bases and at J to 6 bases, leaving 9 bases not matched to a gene. CDR3 sequence: CASSLEWDRRDTQYF. CDR3 nucleotide sequence: TGTGCCAGCAGCCTAGAGTGGGACAGGAGGGATACGCAGTATTTT.

Ten or more counts support this clonotype. The chain combines TRBV10-3 with TRBJ2-1, with 9 bases aligning to TRBD2. Trimming removed 4 bases from V and 4 bases from J; junction bases left unmatched: 8. This CDR3 is 16 amino acids long. CDR1 and CDR2 from the germline V gene are ENHRY and SYGVKD. The CDR3 sequence is CAISGASGATYNEQFF. The CDR3 nucleotides are TGTGCCATCAGTGGAGCTAGCGGGGCTACGTACAATGAGCAGTTCTTC.

This clonotype was counted a few times. The rearrangement links TRBV28 to TRBJ1-2; TRBD1 aligns across 7 bases. V lost 1 base and J lost 4; bases outside the gene matches: 0. This CDR3 has 13 amino acids. CDR1 is MDHEN and CDR2 is SYDVKM in the germline V gene. The CDR3 bases are TGTGCCAGCAGTTTATCAGGGGGCTATGGCTACACCTTC. Amino acids: CASSLSGGYGYTF.

The chain couples TRBV4-3 to TRBJ2-4; 7 bases line up with TRBD1. Germline loops: CDR1 LGHNA, CDR2 YSLEER. The CDR3 runs 14 residues. J gave up 8 bases and V 5 bases, and 9 bases lay outside the gene matches. CDR3 DNA: TGCGCCAGCAGCAACGACAGGGAGTCGGACATTCAGTACTTC. This gives the protein CASSNDRESDIQYF.

This clonotype has more than one count but fewer than ten. The chain links TRBV7-2 to TRBJ1-4, with D possibly TRBD1 on 6 matching bases. Trimming pared 5 bases from V and 7 bases from J, leaving 17 bases between. Germline V gene lookup returns CDR1 SGHTA and CDR2 FQGNSA. The CDR3 has 15 residues. CDR3 protein: CASSLTIGGSEKLFF. CDR3 DNA sequence: TGTGCCAGCAGCCTGACTATAGGGGGGAGTGAAAAACTGTTTTTT.

This clonotype has a count of ten or more. The chain is built from TRBV7-2 and TRBJ1-1, with D perhaps TRBD1 (6 bases). The V gene lost 4 bases and the J gene lost 4 bases, with 10 bases spanning the gap. This CDR3 has 13 residues. The germline V gene encodes CDR1 SGHTA and CDR2 FQGNSA. CDR3 in DNA: TGTGCCAGCAGCTCTAGGGGGGGCACTGAAGCTTTCTTT. Its translation is CASSSRGGTEAFF.

In its sample, this clonotype was seen a few times. The chain has TRBV7-9 and TRBJ1-5; no reliable D call. CDR3 length: 15 amino acids. Deletions cut 4 bases from V and 4 bases from J, with 14 bases between. Germline values: CDR1 SEHNR, CDR2 FQNEAQ (reference sequence). The chain's CDR3 is CASSSVMGTNQPQHF. The DNA of the CDR3 is TGTGCCAGCAGCTCGGTCATGGGAACTAATCAGCCCCAGCATTTT.

This sequence joins TRBV7-9 and TRBJ2-1, with 15 nucleotides matching TRBD2. Germline loops: CDR1 SEHNR, CDR2 FQNEAQ (reference sequence). The ends lost 10 bases at V and 8 bases at J; junction bases unmatched: 6. The CDR3 has 14 amino acids. The CDR3 nucleotides are TGTGCCATCCCGGGACTAGCGGGGGGATATGAGCAGTTCTTC. It codes for CAIPGLAGGYEQFF.

This chain connects TRBV29-1 to TRBJ1-5; D gene uncertain. V was pared by 8 bases and J by 7 bases, with 12 bases between. Germline CDR1 reads SQVTM; CDR2 reads ANQGSEA. The CDR3 is made up of 11 amino acids. For the CDR3, the DNA is TGCAGCTTGTGGGTCGGGCAGCCCCAGCATTTT. It encodes CSLWVGQPQHF.

This clonotype was seen a handful of times. This chain uses TRBV4-3 with TRBJ1-6; possibly TRBD1 for D (5 bases). This CDR3 has 16 residues. Germline assignment: CDR1 LGHNA and CDR2 YSLEER. The V end lost 4 bases, the J end lost 7 bases, and 17 bases lay between the germline ends. CDR3 loop: CASSPTATEVNSPLHF. CDR3 nucleotides: TGCGCCAGCAGCCCCACCGCGACAGAAGTCAATTCACCCCTCCACTTT.

The CDR3 region has the DNA TGTGCCAGCAGTGAATTCCGGAACACCGGGGAGCTGTTTTTT. It translates to CASSEFRNTGELFF. The chain has TRBV2 and TRBJ2-2, with D unresolved. The CDR3 sequence is 14 residues long. The V and J ends lost 2 bases and 1 base respectively, with 5 bases between them. The germline V gene has CDR1 SNHLY and CDR2 FYNNEI.

V usage is TRBV20-1 and J usage is TRBJ2-3, with 8 bases lining up with TRBD1. J was trimmed by 6 bases and V by 2 bases; bases with no gene match: 10. Germline V gene data show CDR1 as DFQATT and CDR2 as SNEGSKA (reference sequence). There are 15 residues in the CDR3. CDR3 bases: TGCAGTGCTAGAAATCAGGGGGCCGTTCGGGATACGCAGTATTTT. It is translated as CSARNQGAVRDTQYF.

This clonotype was picked up a small number of times. J is TRBJ1-2 and V is TRBV6-5, with a possible D match to TRBD1 (5 bases). V was shortened by 2 bases and J by 0 bases, with 10 bases between the two germline ends. The V gene's germline CDR1 is MNHEY and CDR2 SVGAGI. The CDR3 sequence is 15 residues long. The CDR3 protein is CASSYGTGANYGYTF. CDR3 in DNA: TGTGCCAGCAGTTACGGCACGGGGGCTAACTATGGCTACACCTTC.

The CDR3 nucleotides read TGTGCCAGCAGTTTATCAGGGTTGGAGACCCAGTACTTC. Translated: CASSLSGLETQYF. The chain employs TRBV27 and TRBJ2-5, with D unclear. This CDR3 has 13 amino acids. V was trimmed by 0 bases and J by 5 bases, leaving 7 bases between them. Germline loops: CDR1 MNHEY, CDR2 SMNVEV (reference sequence).

The table lists this clonotype with a few counts. V and J are TRBV19 and TRBJ1-5; D remains unclear. Per germline, CDR1 LNHDA and CDR2 SQIVND (reference sequence). The ends were cut back, 7 bases at V and 0 bases at J, with 10 bases in the middle. There are 14 residues in the CDR3. The CDR3 sequence is CASTGGHSNQPQHF. CDR3 DNA sequence: TGTGCCAGTACCGGCGGGCATAGCAATCAGCCCCAGCATTTT.

The chain recombines TRBV27 with TRBJ2-3; D gene ambiguous. The ends were cut back, 3 bases at V and 4 bases at J, with 11 bases in the middle. The V gene's germline CDR1 is MNHEY and CDR2 SMNVEV (reference sequence). This CDR3 has 14 amino acids. CDR3 sequence reads: CASSLTFPPDTQYF. The CDR3 DNA reads as TGTGCCAGCAGTTTGACGTTTCCGCCAGATACGCAGTATTTT.

Only a few counts were recorded for this clonotype. J is TRBJ1-2 and V is TRBV4-1; D is possibly TRBD1 (6 bases). V lost 1 base and J 5 bases, leaving 17 bases between the germline ends. The CDR3 covers 16 residues. Germline lookup yields CDR1 MGHRA and CDR2 YSYEKL. The CDR3 here is CASSQVTRGPRYGYTF. CDR3 nucleotide sequence: TGCGCCAGCAGCCAAGTGACTCGGGGGCCGAGGTATGGCTACACCTTC.

V is TRBV7-2 and J is TRBJ2-7, with TRBD1 matching over 8 bases. Germline V lookup: CDR1 SGHTA, CDR2 FQGNSA. Trimming at V came to 5 bases and at J to 5 bases, leaving 8 bases not matched to a gene. CDR3 length: 14 residues. The CDR3 sequence is CASSRPDRAHEQYF. In DNA, the CDR3 is TGTGCCAGCAGCAGGCCGGACAGGGCCCACGAGCAGTACTTC.

This rearrangement joins TRBV11-3 to TRBJ1-1; no clear D gene. This CDR3 region has 13 residues. Germline-derived CDR1 and CDR2 are SGHNT and YENEEA. V lost 6 bases, J lost 3 bases, and 11 bases lay in between. CDR3 sequence: CASRGSRDTEAFF. The DNA for the CDR3 is TGTGCCAGCAGGGGCTCCCGGGACACTGAAGCTTTCTTT.

The V call is TRBV18, the J call TRBJ1-2, with a tentative D call TRBD1 (5 bases). V was trimmed by 4 bases and J by 2 bases, leaving 23 bases between them. This CDR3 region has 18 residues. Germline V gene data show CDR1 as KGHSH and CDR2 as LQKENI. The CDR3 DNA is TGTGCCAGCTCACTGGCCGCCATTCTTCGGGACTCAAACTATGGCTACACCTTC. This sequence encodes CASSLAAILRDSNYGYTF.

V and J are TRBV6-5 and TRBJ2-2, with a possible D match to TRBD1 (5 bases). Trimming removed 6 bases from V and 8 bases from J, with 10 bases in between. This CDR3 contains 12 residues. Looked up from germline, CDR1 is MNHEY and CDR2 is SVGAGI. CDR3 sequence reads: CASRGLRGELFF. The CDR3 coding sequence is TGTGCCAGCAGGGGGCTTAGGGGGGAGCTGTTTTTT.

CDR3 residues: CASSEAGWVSPLHF. For the CDR3, the DNA is TGTGCCAGCAGTGAGGCAGGGTGGGTTTCTCCCCTCCACTTT. The chain links TRBV25-1 to TRBJ1-6, with D tentatively TRBD1 (5 bases). Trimming shortened V by 3 bases and J by 13 bases, and 16 bases separated the two germline ends. CDR1 MGHDK and CDR2 SYGVNS come from the germline V gene. The CDR3 has 14 amino acids.

In this sample, this clonotype turned up a few times. V is TRBV6-5 and J is TRBJ1-1; TRBD1 aligns across 8 bases. The CDR3 is made up of 15 amino acids. Germline V gene sequence: CDR1 MNHEY, CDR2 SVGAGI. V dropped 6 bases and J dropped 7; count of bases not matched to a gene: 13. The CDR3 reads CASSLTPGQDFEAFF. Written as DNA, the CDR3 is TGTGCCAGCAGCCTAACTCCGGGACAGGACTTTGAAGCTTTCTTT.

This clonotype was observed a few times. The V gene is TRBV5-1, the J gene TRBJ2-5, with D perhaps TRBD1 or TRBD2 (6 bases each). The CDR3 has 18 amino acids. Between the trimmed V and J ends, which lost 1 base and 4 bases, there was a span of 23 bases. Germline-derived CDR1 and CDR2 are SGHRS and YFSETQ. CDR3 protein: CASSLWGASSGTGETQYF. The CDR3 DNA reads TGCGCCAGCAGCTTGTGGGGGGCTAGCTCAGGGACCGGAGAGACCCAGTACTTC.

This clonotype was counted a few times. J is TRBJ2-7 and V is TRBV29-1; D possibly corresponds to TRBD1 (5 bases). Germline CDR1 is SQVTM and CDR2 is ANQGSEA. V gave up 6 bases and J gave up 7 bases, with 16 bases separating them. The CDR3 is 12 residues long. The CDR3 spells CSVLTVPLEQYF. The CDR3 DNA reads as TGCAGCGTCCTGACAGTACCTTTGGAGCAGTACTTC.

The chain recombines TRBV2 with TRBJ1-2; D ambiguous. Germline CDR1 SNHLY, CDR2 FYNNEI. Trimming pared 1 base from V and 1 base from J, leaving 10 bases between. The CDR3 extends over 15 amino acids. CDR3 nucleotide sequence: TGTGCCAGCAGTGAAGGGTTTCCCTTTAACTATGGCTACACCTTC. Protein product: CASSEGFPFNYGYTF.

The rearrangement links TRBV7-3 to TRBJ2-3; TRBD1 is a possible D gene (6 bases). The germline V gene encodes CDR1 SGHTA and CDR2 FQGTGA. The CDR3 extends over 17 amino acids. CDR3 nucleotide sequence: TGTGGCCCTAACGCGGCTAAAAGGCGGCAGGGGAAAGATACGCAGTATTTT. It translates to CGPNAAKRRQGKDTQYF.